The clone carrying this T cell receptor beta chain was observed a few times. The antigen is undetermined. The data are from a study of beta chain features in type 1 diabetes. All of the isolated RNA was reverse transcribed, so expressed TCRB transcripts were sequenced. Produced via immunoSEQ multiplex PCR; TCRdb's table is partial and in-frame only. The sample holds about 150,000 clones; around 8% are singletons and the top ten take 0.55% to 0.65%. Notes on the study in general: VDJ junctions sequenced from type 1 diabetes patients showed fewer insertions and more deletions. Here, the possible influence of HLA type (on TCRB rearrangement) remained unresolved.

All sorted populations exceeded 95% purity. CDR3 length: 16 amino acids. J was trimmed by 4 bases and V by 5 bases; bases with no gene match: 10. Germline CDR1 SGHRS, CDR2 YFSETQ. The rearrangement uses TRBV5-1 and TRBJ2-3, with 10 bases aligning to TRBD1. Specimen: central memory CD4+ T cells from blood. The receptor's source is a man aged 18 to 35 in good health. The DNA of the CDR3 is TGCGCCAGCAGGAGTCGACAGGGGGCGGCGGCAGATACGCAGTATTTT. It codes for CASRSRQGAAADTQYF.